Listed here are 11 T cell receptor beta chains from one sample, sequenced in a study of early T cells in non-severe SARS-CoV-2 infection. TCRdb reanalysed the 5' RACE reads using MiXCR and keeps one entry per CDR3 protein. Of fewer than 80,000 distinct CDR3 sequences in the sample, approximately 13% were seen once. The sample taken for sequencing was whole blood. These TCRs come from an adult who was a healthcare worker with PCR-confirmed SARS-CoV-2 infection or an uninfected control (not recorded which).

The chain uses TRBV6-1 and TRBJ1-6, with D hard to call. The CDR3 consists of 12 residues. V lost 6 bases and J 10 bases, leaving 10 bases between the germline ends. Germline lookup yields CDR1 MNHNS and CDR2 SASEGT. The CDR3 is CASRSTVSPLHF. The CDR3 region has the DNA TGTGCCAGCAGGTCCACTGTGTCACCCCTCCACTTT.

Ten or more counts support this clonotype. The rearrangement links TRBV13 to TRBJ2-7; 7 nucleotides match TRBD1. Germline-derived CDR1 and CDR2 are PRHDT and FYEKMQ (reference sequence). With 1 base clipped from V and 2 bases from J, the junction kept 11 bases outside the gene matches. CDR3 length equals 17 residues. Here the CDR3 DNA reads TGTGCCAGCAGCTTAGCTGTCGGATCGACAGGGACCTACGAGCAGTACTTC. Amino acids: CASSLAVGSTGTYEQYF.

CDR3 protein: CASSQVGRERFF. As DNA, the CDR3 is TGCGCCAGCAGCCAAGTGGGGCGGGAACGATTCTTC. The rearrangement joins TRBV4-1 to TRBJ2-1; possibly TRBD2 for D (6 bases). V dropped 1 base and J dropped 16 bases, with 14 bases sitting between them. This CDR3 has 12 amino acids. Germline V gives CDR1 MGHRA, CDR2 YSYEKL.

This clonotype was picked up many times. V is TRBV7-9 and J is TRBJ1-4, with D unclear. This CDR3 comprises 16 residues. CDR1 and CDR2 from the germline V gene are SEHNR and FQNEAQ (reference sequence). V was clipped by 4 bases and J by 0 bases, with 12 bases between them. CDR3 loop: CASSSPARATNEKLFF. The CDR3, as DNA: TGTGCCAGCAGCTCCCCGGCGAGGGCAACTAATGAAAAACTGTTTTTT.

The chain has TRBV5-1 and TRBJ1-2; 8 bases match TRBD1. The CDR3 length is 16 residues. V trimming: 4 bases; J trimming: 4 bases; junction bases outside the gene matches: 12. Germline V gene data show CDR1 as SGHRS and CDR2 as YFSETQ. The CDR3 nucleotides read TGCGCCAGCAGCGAACGACAGGGGCTTGCTGGCTATGGCTACACCTTC. It codes for CASSERQGLAGYGYTF. Variable domain in full (rest from reference TRBV5-1 and TRBJ1-2): KAGVTQTPRYLIKTRGQQVTLSCSPISGHRSVSWYQQTPGQGLQFLFEYFSETQRNKGNFPGRFSGRQFSNSRSEMNVSTLELGDSALYLCASSERQGLAGYGYTFGSGTRLTVV.

The J gene is TRBJ2-3, the V gene TRBV20-1; 8 positions agree with TRBD1. Germline V CDR1 and CDR2: DFQATT, SNEGSKA (reference sequence). The CDR3 sequence is 17 residues long. The J segment lost 6 bases and the V segment lost 4 bases, leaving 18 bases of the junction unmatched. This chain's CDR3 is CSAIGGPGTGSVDTQYF. DNA for the CDR3: TGCAGTGCTATAGGGGGGCCAGGGACAGGCAGTGTGGATACGCAGTATTTT.

In this sample, this clonotype turned up many times. Its ends do not fully match the called genes, so a read error is possible. The V and J genes are TRBV7-7 and TRBJ1-1; D gene uncertain. The CDR3 extends over 13 amino acids. Germline values: CDR1 SSHAT, CDR2 FNYEAQ (reference sequence). The CDR3: CASSLNKGTEAFF. The CDR3 DNA sequence: TGTGCTAGCAGCTTAAACAAGGGCACTGAAGCTTTCTTT.

This clonotype was recorded a few times. V gene TRBV19 combines with J gene TRBJ2-5; no reliable D call. Trimming took off 6 bases at V and 2 bases at J, with 10 bases between the two ends. The CDR3 consists of 13 residues. Germline lookup yields CDR1 LNHDA and CDR2 SQIVND (reference sequence). The CDR3 nucleotides are TGTGCCAGTAGCCGGAGAGGACAAGAGACCCAGTACTTC. It yields the protein CASSRRGQETQYF.

This clonotype was found a few times. The chain has TRBV7-9 and TRBJ1-6, with 7 bases fitting TRBD1. After removal of 5 bases from V and 1 base from J, the junction contained 5 bases not matched to a gene. The CDR3 length is 16 residues. Germline loops: CDR1 SEHNR, CDR2 FQNEAQ (reference sequence). The CDR3 sequence is CASSLRQGSYNSPLHF. The CDR3 nucleotides are TGTGCCAGCAGCCTCCGACAGGGTTCCTATAATTCACCCCTCCACTTT.

This chain joins TRBV7-9 and TRBJ2-5; 7 bases match TRBD1. The CDR3 runs 14 residues. The trim removed 5 bases at V and 1 base at J, leaving 4 bases unmatched. CDR1 and CDR2 (germline): SEHNR, FQNEAQ (reference sequence). CDR3 coding DNA: TGTGCCAGCAGCCCGGGACAGATCCAAGAGACCCAGTACTTC. As protein: CASSPGQIQETQYF.

This clonotype was counted a few times. V and J are TRBV7-8 and TRBJ2-7; TRBD1 is a possible D gene (6 bases). The CDR3 has 14 amino acids. V shed 5 bases and J shed 3 bases, with 14 bases lying between them. Germline CDR1 and CDR2: SGHVS and FQNEAQ. The CDR3 DNA is TGTGCCAGCAGCCTTCGGGACATTTACTACGAGCAGTACTTC. Amino acids: CASSLRDIYYEQYF. The whole variable domain, filled in from reference TRBV7-8 and TRBJ2-7, reads GAGVSQSPRYKVAKRGQDVALRCDPISGHVSLFWYQQALGQGPEFLTYFQNEAQLDKSGLPSDRFFAERPEGSVSTLKIQRTQQEDSAVYLCASSLRDIYYEQYFGPGTRLTVT.